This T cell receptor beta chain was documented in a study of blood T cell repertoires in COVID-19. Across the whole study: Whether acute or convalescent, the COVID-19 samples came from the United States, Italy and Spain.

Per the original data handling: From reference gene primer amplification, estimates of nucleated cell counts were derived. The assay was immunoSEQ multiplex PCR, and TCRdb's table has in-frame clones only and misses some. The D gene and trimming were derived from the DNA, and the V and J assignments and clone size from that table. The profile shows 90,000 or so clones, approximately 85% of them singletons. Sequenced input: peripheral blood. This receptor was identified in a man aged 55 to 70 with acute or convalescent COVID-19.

The CDR3 reads CASTRRGGWNEQFF. CDR3 DNA sequence: TGTGCCAGCACTAGAAGGGGGGGTTGGAATGAGCAGTTCTTC. The chain combines TRBV2 with TRBJ2-1; D may be TRBD2 (7 bases). Germline values: CDR1 SNHLY, CDR2 FYNNEI. The CDR3 is 14 residues long. V dropped 7 bases and J dropped 7 bases, with 17 bases sitting between them.